This entry describes one T cell receptor (beta chain). Its antigen remains unknown. Patients who had autoimmune disease history or got systemic immunosuppression were left out. Sequencing used immunoSEQ multiplex PCR; TCRdb keeps in-frame clones, though not all of them. The data contain some 28,000 clones, around 87% of them singletons. This entry comes from a study of OX40 agonist ivuxolimab in advanced cancers. Study overall: Allowance was made for prior anti-PD-1, anti-PD-L1 or anti-CTLA-4 therapy, and around 41% had some.

J gave up 1 base and V 5 bases, and 12 bases lay outside the gene matches. Germline CDR1 PRHDT, CDR2 FYEKMQ (reference sequence). This CDR3 is built from 17 residues. Notes on the study in general: Dose levels from 0.1 to 3.0 mg/kg saw CD4+ and CD8+ blood T cells expand clonally by week 6.

Material: CD4+ or CD8+ T cells sorted from blood, obtained in a trial of the OX40 agonist ivuxolimab. The receptor's source is an adult with an advanced solid tumor such as melanoma, head and neck, liver or kidney cancer. The chain links TRBV13 to TRBJ1-2; 8 bases fit TRBD1. The CDR3, as DNA: TGTGCCAGCAGCACCGGGACAGGAGGAGTAGTTAACTATGGCTACACCTTC. Translation gives CASSTGTGGVVNYGYTF.